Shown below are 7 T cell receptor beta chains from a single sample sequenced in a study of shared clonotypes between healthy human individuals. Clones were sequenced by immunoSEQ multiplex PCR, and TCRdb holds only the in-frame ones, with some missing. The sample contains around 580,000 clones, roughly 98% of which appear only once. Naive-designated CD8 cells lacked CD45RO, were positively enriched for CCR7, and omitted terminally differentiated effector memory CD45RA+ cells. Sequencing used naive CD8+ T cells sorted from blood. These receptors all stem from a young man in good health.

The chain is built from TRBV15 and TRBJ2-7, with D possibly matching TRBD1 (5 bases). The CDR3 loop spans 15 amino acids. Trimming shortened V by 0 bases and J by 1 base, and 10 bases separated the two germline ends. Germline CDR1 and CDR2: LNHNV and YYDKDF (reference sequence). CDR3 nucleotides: TGTGCCACCAGCAGAGATGGCAGGGCGTCCTACGAGCAGTACTTC. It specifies CATSRDGRASYEQYF. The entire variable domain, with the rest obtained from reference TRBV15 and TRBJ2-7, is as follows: DAMVIQNPRYQVTQFGKPVTLSCSQTLNHNVMYWYQQKSSQAPKLLFHYYDKDFNNEADTPDNFQSRRPNTSFCFLDIRSPGLGDTAMYLCATSRDGRASYEQYFGPGTRLTVT.

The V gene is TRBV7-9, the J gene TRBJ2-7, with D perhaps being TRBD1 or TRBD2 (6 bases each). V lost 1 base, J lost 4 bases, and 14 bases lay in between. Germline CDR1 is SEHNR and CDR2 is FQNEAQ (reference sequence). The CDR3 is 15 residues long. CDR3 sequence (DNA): TGTGCCAGCAGCTTAGAGGGGGAGGTTGAGTACGAGCAGTACTTC. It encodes CASSLEGEVEYEQYF.

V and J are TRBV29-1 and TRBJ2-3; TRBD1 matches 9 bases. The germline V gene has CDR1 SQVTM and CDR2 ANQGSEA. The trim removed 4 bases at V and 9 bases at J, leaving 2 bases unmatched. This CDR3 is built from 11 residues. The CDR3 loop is CSVGGTGTQYF. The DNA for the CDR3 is TGCAGCGTTGGCGGGACAGGGACGCAGTATTTT.

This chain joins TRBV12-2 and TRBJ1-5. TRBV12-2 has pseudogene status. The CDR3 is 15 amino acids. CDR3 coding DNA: TGTGCAAGTCGCTTACAACAGAGGAGGGTGCAGCCCCAGCATTTT. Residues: CASRLQQRRVQPQHF.

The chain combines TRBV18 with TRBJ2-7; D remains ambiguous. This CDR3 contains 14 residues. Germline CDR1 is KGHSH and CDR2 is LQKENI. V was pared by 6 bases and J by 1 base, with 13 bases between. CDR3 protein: CASSYVDGSYEQYF. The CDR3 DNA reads TGTGCCAGCTCGTATGTGGATGGGTCCTACGAGCAGTACTTC.

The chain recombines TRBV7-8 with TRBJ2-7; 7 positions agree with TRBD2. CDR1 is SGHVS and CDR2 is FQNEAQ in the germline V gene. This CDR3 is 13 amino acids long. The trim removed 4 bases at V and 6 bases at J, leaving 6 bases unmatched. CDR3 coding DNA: TGTGCCAGCAGCTACACCGCGGGAGCCGAGCAGTACTTC. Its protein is CASSYTAGAEQYF.

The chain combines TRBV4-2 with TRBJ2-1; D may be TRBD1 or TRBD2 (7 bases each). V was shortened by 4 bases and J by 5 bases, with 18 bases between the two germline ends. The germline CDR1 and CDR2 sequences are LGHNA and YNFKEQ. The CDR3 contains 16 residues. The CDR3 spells CASSLYGGDRNNEQFF. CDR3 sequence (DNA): TGTGCCAGCAGCCTCTATGGGGGGGACAGAAACAATGAGCAGTTCTTC.